This T cell receptor beta chain was identified during a study of technical replicates of blood from a few donors. Data came from immunoSEQ multiplex PCR; TCRdb stores just in-frame clones and leaves some out. Of over 15,000 clones listed, more than 75% are singletons. J lost 8 bases, V lost 8 bases, and 6 bases had no gene match. This CDR3 contains 14 residues. Germline V gives CDR1 MNHNS, CDR2 SASEGT. This rearrangement joins TRBV6-1 to TRBJ2-2; 12 positions match TRBD2. The sequenced sample consisted of PBMCs. The source is a human donor in good health. CDR3 nucleotides: TGTGCCAGCGATCGACTAGCGGGAGAAGGGGAGCTGTTTTTT. It is translated as CASDRLAGEGELFF.